A selection of T cell receptor beta chains follows, all from one sample in a study of CD8 T cells in Susac syndrome. A single record per CDR3 protein comes from TCRdb applying MiXCR to the immunoSEQ multiplex PCR reads. This table holds 150,000 to 200,000 distinct CDR3 sequences, 80% to 95% found once. Input material: CD4+ T cells from PBMCs. The receptor source for this set is a human donor in good health. Each CDR3 is given with its conserved first and last residue. Each record gives: J gene, clone size, V gene, D gene, CDR3 protein, CDR3 DNA. A D gene is named only where the DNA matches it firmly. The listing skips clone size in some rows; elsewhere it reads once, few, many or a size class.

J: TRBJ2-5; size: .; V: TRBV15; D: .; CDR3: CATSRDEGGQETQYF; DNA: TGTGCCACCAGCAGAGATGAAGGAGGGCAAGAGACCCAGTACTTC
J: TRBJ1-2; size: .; V: TRBV20-1; D: TRBD1; CDR3: CSAGTATNYGYTF; DNA: TGCAGTGCAGGGACAGCTACTAACTATGGCTACACCTTC
J: TRBJ2-5; size: .; V: TRBV20-1; D: .; CDR3: CSAATTGLSETQYF; DNA: TGCAGTGCTGCCACTACGGGGCTGTCGGAGACCCAGTACTTC
J: TRBJ1-3; size: .; V: TRBV5-6; D: .; CDR3: CASSLTGGAGNTIYF; DNA: TGTGCCAGCAGCTTAACCGGAGGTGCTGGAAACACCATATATTTT
J: TRBJ2-7; size: .; V: TRBV25-1; D: TRBD2; CDR3: CASSAAGGFEQYF; DNA: TGTGCCAGCAGTGCCGCGGGGGGGTTCGAGCAGTACTTC
J: TRBJ1-5; size: .; V: TRBV7-8; D: .; CDR3: CASIYSPGGGNQPQHF; DNA: TGTGCCAGCATCTACTCCCCCGGGGGAGGCAATCAGCCCCAGCATTTT
J: TRBJ1-2; size: .; V: TRBV27; D: .; CDR3: CASSSTAANYGYTF; DNA: TGTGCCAGCAGTTCGACGGCCGCTAACTATGGCTACACCTTC
J: TRBJ2-1; size: .; V: TRBV12-3/TRBV12-4; D: .; CDR3: CASRPEAGEQFF; DNA: TGTGCCAGCAGACCTGAGGCGGGTGAGCAGTTCTTC
J: TRBJ1-5; size: few; V: TRBV3-1; D: .; CDR3: CASSQGGGNNQPQHF; DNA: TGTGCCAGCAGCCAAGGTGGAGGGAACAATCAGCCCCAGCATTTT
J: TRBJ2-2; size: .; V: TRBV12-3/TRBV12-4; D: .; CDR3: CASRVQDTGELFF; DNA: TGTGCCAGCAGAGTACAAGACACCGGGGAGCTGTTTTTT
J: TRBJ1-1; size: .; V: TRBV20-1; D: .; CDR3: CSATGALNTEAFF; DNA: TGCAGTGCTACAGGGGCTTTGAACACTGAAGCTTTCTTT
J: TRBJ1-4; size: .; V: TRBV2; D: .; CDR3: CASSESTEKLFF; DNA: TGTGCCAGCAGTGAATCCACAGAAAAACTGTTTTTT
J: TRBJ2-3; size: .; V: TRBV18; D: .; CDR3: CASSPPVVDTQYF; DNA: TGTGCCAGCTCACCACCGGTAGTGGATACGCAGTATTTT
J: TRBJ2-1; size: .; V: TRBV29-1; D: TRBD2; CDR3: CSVEVGASGGGNEQFF; DNA: TGCAGCGTTGAAGTAGGGGCTAGCGGGGGGGGCAATGAGCAGTTCTTC
J: TRBJ2-2; size: .; V: TRBV5-1; D: TRBD1; CDR3: CASSPQGVHSGELFF; DNA: TGCGCCAGCAGCCCTCAGGGGGTTCACTCCGGGGAGCTGTTTTTT
J: TRBJ2-2; size: .; V: TRBV20-1; D: .; CDR3: CSSRLYTGELFF; DNA: TGCAGCTCCAGGTTATACACCGGGGAGCTGTTTTTT
J: TRBJ2-4; size: .; V: TRBV29-1; D: .; CDR3: CSASWGADIQYF; DNA: TGCAGCGCATCCTGGGGTGCGGACATTCAGTACTTC
J: TRBJ1-3; size: .; V: TRBV4-1; D: .; CDR3: CASSQELRSSGNTIYF; DNA: TGCGCCAGCAGCCAAGAATTACGGAGCTCTGGAAACACCATATATTTT
J: TRBJ1-1; size: .; V: TRBV3-1; D: .; CDR3: CASSSAPSTEAFF; DNA: TGTGCCAGCAGCTCTGCCCCGAGCACTGAAGCTTTCTTT
J: TRBJ2-7; size: .; V: TRBV27; D: .; CDR3: CASSSIQEGGFYEQYF; DNA: TGTGCCAGCAGTTCGATACAGGAGGGGGGGTTTTACGAGCAGTACTTC
J: TRBJ1-1; size: .; V: TRBV5-1; D: .; CDR3: CASSLVRGDTEAFF; DNA: TGCGCCAGCAGCTTGGTAAGGGGGGACACTGAAGCTTTCTTT
J: TRBJ2-7; size: .; V: TRBV20-1; D: .; CDR3: CSATGGYEQYF; DNA: TGCAGTGCTACCGGGGGTTACGAGCAGTACTTC
J: TRBJ1-1; size: .; V: TRBV11-2; D: .; CDR3: CASSLARRVYTEAFF; DNA: TGTGCCAGCAGCTTAGCTCGGCGAGTGTACACTGAAGCTTTCTTT
J: TRBJ1-1; size: few; V: TRBV11-2; D: .; CDR3: CASSFSGLSNTEAFF; DNA: TGTGCCAGCAGCTTTTCTGGACTTTCGAACACTGAAGCTTTCTTT
J: TRBJ2-1; size: .; V: TRBV6-2/TRBV6-3; D: .; CDR3: CASSYQPGYNEQFF; DNA: TGTGCCAGCAGTTACCAGCCGGGCTACAATGAGCAGTTCTTC
J: TRBJ2-5; size: once; V: TRBV11-2; D: TRBD1; CDR3: CASSPSGGRAETQYF; DNA: TGTGCCAGCAGTCCATCAGGGGGTCGGGCAGAGACCCAGTACTTC
J: TRBJ1-1; size: .; V: TRBV2; D: .; CDR3: CASSDKGFNTEAFF; DNA: TGTGCCAGCAGTGATAAGGGATTCAACACTGAAGCTTTCTTT
J: TRBJ2-7; size: .; V: TRBV3-1; D: TRBD2; CDR3: CASSQAQRGTSPSEQYF; DNA: TGTGCCAGCAGCCAAGCTCAGCGGGGCACGTCACCTAGCGAGCAGTACTTC
J: TRBJ1-1; size: .; V: TRBV7-2; D: .; CDR3: CASSLAIQMRTEAFF; DNA: TGTGCCAGCAGCTTAGCGATACAGATGAGAACTGAAGCTTTCTTT